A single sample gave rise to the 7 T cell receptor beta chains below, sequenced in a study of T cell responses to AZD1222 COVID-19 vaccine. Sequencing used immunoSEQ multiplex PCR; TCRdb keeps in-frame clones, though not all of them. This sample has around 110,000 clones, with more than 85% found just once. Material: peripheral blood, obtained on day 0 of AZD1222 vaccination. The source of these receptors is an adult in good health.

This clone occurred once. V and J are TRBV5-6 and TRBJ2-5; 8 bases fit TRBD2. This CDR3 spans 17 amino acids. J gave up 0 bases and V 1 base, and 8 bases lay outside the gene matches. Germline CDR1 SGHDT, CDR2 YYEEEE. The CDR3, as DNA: TGTGCCAGCAGCTTGACGACGGCGGGGGGAAACCAAGAGACCCAGTACTTC. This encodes CASSLTTAGGNQETQYF.

The CDR3 bases are TGTGCCAGCAGCGGGACAGGGGGCCCCGATGAGCAGTTCTTC. This translates into CASSGTGGPDEQFF. The chain carries TRBV6-5 and TRBJ2-1, with 12 bases that match TRBD1. Germline loops: CDR1 MNHEY, CDR2 SVGAGI. This CDR3 has 14 amino acids. After removal of 6 bases from V and 8 bases from J, the junction contained 5 bases not matched to a gene.

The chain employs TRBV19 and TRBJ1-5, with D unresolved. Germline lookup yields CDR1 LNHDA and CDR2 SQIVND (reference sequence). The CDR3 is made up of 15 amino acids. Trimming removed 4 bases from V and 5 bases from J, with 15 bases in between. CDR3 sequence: CASSTIPGRDQPQHF. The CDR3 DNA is TGTGCCAGTAGTACTATTCCGGGCCGTGATCAGCCCCAGCATTTT.

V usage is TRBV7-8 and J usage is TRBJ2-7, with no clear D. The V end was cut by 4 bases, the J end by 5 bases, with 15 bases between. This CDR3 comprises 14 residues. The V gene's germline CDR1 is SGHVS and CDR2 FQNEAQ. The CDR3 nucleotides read TGTGCCAGCAGCTATTCGGAGTTGTGGGACGAGCAGTACTTC. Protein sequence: CASSYSELWDEQYF.

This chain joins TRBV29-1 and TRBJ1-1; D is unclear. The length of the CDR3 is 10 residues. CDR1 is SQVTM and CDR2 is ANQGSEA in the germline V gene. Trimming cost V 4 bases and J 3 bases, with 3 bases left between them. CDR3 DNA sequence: TGCAGCGTTGTGGACACTGAAGCTTTCTTT. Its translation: CSVVDTEAFF.

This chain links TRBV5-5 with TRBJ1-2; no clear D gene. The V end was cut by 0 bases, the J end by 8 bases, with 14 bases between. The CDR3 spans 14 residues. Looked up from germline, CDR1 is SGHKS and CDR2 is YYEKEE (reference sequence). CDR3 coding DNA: TGTGCCAGCAGCTTGGCCGGGGAGGGTCAAGGCTACACCTTC. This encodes CASSLAGEGQGYTF.

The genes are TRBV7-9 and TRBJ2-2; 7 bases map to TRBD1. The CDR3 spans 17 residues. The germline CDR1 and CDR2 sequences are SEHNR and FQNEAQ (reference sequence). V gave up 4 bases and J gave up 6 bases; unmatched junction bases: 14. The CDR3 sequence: CASSSFLTGERAGELFF. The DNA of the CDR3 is TGTGCCAGCAGCTCTTTCTTAACAGGGGAAAGGGCCGGGGAGCTGTTTTTT.